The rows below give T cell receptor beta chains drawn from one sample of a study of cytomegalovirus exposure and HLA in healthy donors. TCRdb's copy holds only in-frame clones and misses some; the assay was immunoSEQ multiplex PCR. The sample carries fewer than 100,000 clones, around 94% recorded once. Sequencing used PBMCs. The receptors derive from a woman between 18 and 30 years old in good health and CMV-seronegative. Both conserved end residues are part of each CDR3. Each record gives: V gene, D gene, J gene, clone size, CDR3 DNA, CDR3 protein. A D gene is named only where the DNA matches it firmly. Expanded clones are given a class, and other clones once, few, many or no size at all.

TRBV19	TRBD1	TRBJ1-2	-	TGTGCCAGTACCGAGGACAGGGGCTATGGCTACACCTTC	CASTEDRGYGYTF
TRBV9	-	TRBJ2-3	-	TGTGCCAGCAGTGCAAAAAGCGGTAATCCCCCCCCAGATACGCAGTATTTT	CASSAKSGNPPPDTQYF
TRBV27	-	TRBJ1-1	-	TGTGCCAGCAGTTTAGCTTTCGCCCACGATCCCTATGAAGCTTTCTTT	CASSLAFAHDPYEAFF
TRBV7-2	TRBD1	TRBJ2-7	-	TGTGCCAGCAGCTTATTCACGGACAGGGTCTTTGAGCAGTACTTC	CASSLFTDRVFEQYF
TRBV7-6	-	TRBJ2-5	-	TGTGCCAGCAGCTCACTAGGGGGCCAAGAGACCCAGTACTTC	CASSSLGGQETQYF
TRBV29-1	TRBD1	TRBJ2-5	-	TGCAGCACCCTGGGGACAGGGTACCAAGAGACCCAGTACTTC	CSTLGTGYQETQYF
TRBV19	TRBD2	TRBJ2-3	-	TGTGCCAGTAGTATTAGCGGGAGTTCTCCAGATACGCAGTATTTT	CASSISGSSPDTQYF
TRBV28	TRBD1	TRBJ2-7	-	TGTGCCAGCAGTTTAGGAGGACAGGGGGCTCGTGAGCAGTACTTC	CASSLGGQGAREQYF
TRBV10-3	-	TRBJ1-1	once	TGTGCCTCGGGGGGGAACACTGAAGCTTTCTTT	CASGGNTEAFF
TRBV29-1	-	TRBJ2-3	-	TGCAGCGTTGAAAGCTACGTCCCTAGCACAGATACGCAGTATTTT	CSVESYVPSTDTQYF
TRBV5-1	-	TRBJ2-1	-	TGCGCCAGCAGCCCCAGGGGACCCCCCTACAATGAGCAGTTCTTC	CASSPRGPPYNEQFF
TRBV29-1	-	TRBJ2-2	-	TGCAGCGTTGTCGACTCGAACACCGGGGAGCTGTTTTTT	CSVVDSNTGELFF
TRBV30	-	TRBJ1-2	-	TGTGCCTGGAGTTTACAGGAATACGACGGCTACACCTTC	CAWSLQEYDGYTF
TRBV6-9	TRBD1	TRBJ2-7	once	TGTGCCAGCAGTTTATCAGGGGGCCCCCTGGGGGAGCAGTACTTC	CASSLSGGPLGEQYF
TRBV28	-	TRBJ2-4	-	TGTGCCAGCAGTCCTATAATACTAGCCAAAAACATTCAGTACTTC	CASSPIILAKNIQYF
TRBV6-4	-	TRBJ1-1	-	TGTGCCAGCAAGGAACGGGAGAACACTGAAGCTTTCTTT	CASKERENTEAFF
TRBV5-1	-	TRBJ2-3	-	TGCGCCAGCAGCTTGGTCCGGAGGGCGGGCACAGATACGCAGTATTTT	CASSLVRRAGTDTQYF
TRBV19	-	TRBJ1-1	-	TGTGCCAGTAGTTACCAGGGAGGAACTGAAGCTTTCTTT	CASSYQGGTEAFF
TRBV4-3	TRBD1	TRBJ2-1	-	TGCGCCAGCAGCCAGGAGGACAGGGGTACAGGGACCTACAATGAGCAGTTCTTC	CASSQEDRGTGTYNEQFF
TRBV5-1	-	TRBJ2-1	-	TGCGCCAGCAGCTTGGATCTTTCCAAACTGAGTGAGCAGTTCTTC	CASSLDLSKLSEQFF
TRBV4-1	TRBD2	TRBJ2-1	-	TGCGCCAGCAGCCTCCCCTCTAGCGGGGGATCCTACAATGAGCAGTTCTTC	CASSLPSSGGSYNEQFF
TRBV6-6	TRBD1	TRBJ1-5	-	TGTGCCAGCAGTTACTCGGACAGGGGAAACCAGCCCCAGCATTTT	CASSYSDRGNQPQHF
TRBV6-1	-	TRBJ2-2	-	TGTGCCAGCATCCCCACAGTCGGCGACACCGGGGAGCTGTTTTTT	CASIPTVGDTGELFF